This T cell receptor beta chain was recorded in a study of spatial heterogeneity in lung cancer. V was shortened by 5 bases and J by 6 bases, with 11 bases between the two germline ends. This CDR3 comprises 12 residues. Germline V gene sequence: CDR1 SEHNR, CDR2 FQNEAQ (reference sequence). This clonotype was recorded a few times. This beta chain is a stray read from a library made for alpha chains; its abundance is not meaningful. Time point described: blood at routine non-recurrence follow-up after resection. Whole RNA from tumor, nontumor lung or frozen PBMC was sequenced unsorted. TCRdb recomputed calls from the 5' RACE reads with MiXCR, one row per CDR3 protein. This table holds around 1,000 distinct CDR3 sequences, around 42% found once.

The rearrangement links TRBV7-9 to TRBJ2-7; D is undetermined. This sequence originates from a female donor with early-stage non-small cell lung cancer. The material sequenced was PBMCs, taken at follow-up. The CDR3 bases are TGTGCCAGCAGCCCTCATGGGCTCGAGCAGTACTTC. It yields the protein CASSPHGLEQYF.